This T cell receptor beta chain came from a study of shared clonotypes between healthy human individuals. Study at large: Each donor's CD4 naive and CD4 memory cells filled three plates apiece, CD8 naive two, and CD8 memory one. Study-wide points: Sequencing depth was expected to affect clonotype sharing among donors. Clonotypes which were not shared had lower generation probabilities than clonotypes that all four donors shared.

CD45RO+ cells plus CCR7-negative CD45RA+ TemRA cells formed CD8 memory. Regarding this clone: Antigen specificity is unknown.

The CDR3 covers 15 residues. Germline trimming cut 5 bases from V and 5 bases from J; bases unmatched to any gene: 11. Germline CDR1 SEHNR, CDR2 FQNEAQ (reference sequence). TCRdb keeps only in-frame clones here, not all; method: immunoSEQ multiplex PCR. The sample lists 110,000 or so clones, around 71% occurring once. Sequencing used memory CD8+ T cells sorted from blood. Subset given: CD45RO+ cells pooled with CCR7-negative TemRA cells. The source of this sequence is a woman in her twenties or thirties in good health. The chain has TRBV7-9 and TRBJ2-7, with TRBD2 matching over 8 bases. The DNA of the CDR3 is TGTGCCAGCAGCCCCGGGAGCGGGAGAATCCACGAGCAGTACTTC. Translation: CASSPGSGRIHEQYF.